This TCR beta chain was documented in a study of cytomegalovirus exposure and HLA in healthy donors. Regarding the study as a whole: CMV serostatus alone was available as immune exposure information. Later analysis indicated greater clonal expansion among HLA-associated TCR beta chains than among equally common other chains. TCR beta sequences reportedly predicted the HLA-A and HLA-B alleles of most subjects accurately.

The CDR3 runs 10 residues. CDR1 is MDHEN and CDR2 is SYDVKM in the germline V gene. Trimming left V 8 bases short and J 15 bases short, with 11 bases between. Concerning this clone itself: Its antigen is unidentified.

The PCR made use of 60 Vbeta and 13 Jbeta primers. Assay: immunoSEQ multiplex PCR; the TCRdb copy retains only in-frame clones and omits some. The sample yields some 140,000 clones, 65% to 80% seen once. This chain links TRBV28 with TRBJ1-6, with no clear D. The sequencing sample was made of PBMCs. The source of this sequence is a woman in her forties or fifties in good health and CMV-seropositive. The chain's CDR3 is CASEEESLHF. DNA of the CDR3: TGTGCCAGCGAAGAGGAGAGCCTCCACTTT.